This TCR beta chain originates from a study of neoadjuvant nivolumab and ipilimumab in lung cancer. Whole-study results and caveats: TCR sequencing covered a small number of samples. Only a single major-pathologic-response sample was available for clonality analysis.

Points on this clone: Its antigen is unknown.

Germline V gene sequence: CDR1 SNHLY, CDR2 FYNNEI. The CDR3 is 13 amino acids. V lost 5 bases, J lost 4 bases, and 5 bases stayed unmatched. Only in-frame clones appear in the TCRdb table, and some are missing; sequencing was by immunoSEQ multiplex PCR. The repertoire holds roughly 2,000 clones, with about 85% as singletons. The sequenced sample was adjacent normal lung tissue, obtained after neoadjuvant nivolumab, alone or with ipilimumab, at or shortly before surgery. V usage is TRBV2 and J usage is TRBJ2-7, with TRBD2 matching over 7 bases. The receptor was derived from an adult with non-small cell lung cancer. CDR3 nucleotides: TGTGCCAGCAGTAGCGGGACCCTATACGAGCAGTACTTC. Translated: CASSSGTLYEQYF.